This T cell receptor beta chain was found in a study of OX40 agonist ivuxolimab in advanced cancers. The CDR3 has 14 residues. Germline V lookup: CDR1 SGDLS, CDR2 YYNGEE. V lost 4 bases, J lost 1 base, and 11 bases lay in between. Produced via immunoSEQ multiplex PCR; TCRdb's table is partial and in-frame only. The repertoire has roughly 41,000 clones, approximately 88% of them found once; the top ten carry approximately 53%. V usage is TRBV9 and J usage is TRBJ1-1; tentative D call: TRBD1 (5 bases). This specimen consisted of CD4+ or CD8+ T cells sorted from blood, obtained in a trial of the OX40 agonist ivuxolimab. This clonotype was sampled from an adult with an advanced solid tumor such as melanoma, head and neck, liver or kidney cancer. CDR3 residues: CASSTWDRNTEAFF. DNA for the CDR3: TGTGCCAGCAGCACCTGGGACCGGAACACTGAAGCTTTCTTT.